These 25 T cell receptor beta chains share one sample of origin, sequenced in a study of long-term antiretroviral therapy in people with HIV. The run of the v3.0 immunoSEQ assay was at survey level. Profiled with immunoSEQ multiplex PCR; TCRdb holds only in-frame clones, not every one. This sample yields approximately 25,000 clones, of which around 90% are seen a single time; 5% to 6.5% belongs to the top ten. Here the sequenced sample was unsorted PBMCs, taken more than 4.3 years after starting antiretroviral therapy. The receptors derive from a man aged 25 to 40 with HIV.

The CDR3 DNA follows: TGTGCCACCAGCAATCCCTCCTACGAGCAGTACTTC. As protein: CATSNPSYEQYF. The chain employs TRBV15 and TRBJ2-7; D remains ambiguous. The CDR3 contains 12 residues. V shed 4 bases and J shed 0 bases, with 4 bases lying between them. Germline V gives CDR1 LNHNV, CDR2 YYDKDF (reference sequence).

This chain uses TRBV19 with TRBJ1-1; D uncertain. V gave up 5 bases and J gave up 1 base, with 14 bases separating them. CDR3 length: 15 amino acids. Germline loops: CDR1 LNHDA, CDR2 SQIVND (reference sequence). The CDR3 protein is CASSVTRGGNTEAFF. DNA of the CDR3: TGTGCCAGTAGTGTGACCCGTGGAGGGAACACTGAAGCTTTCTTT.

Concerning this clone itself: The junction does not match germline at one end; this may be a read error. DNA of the CDR3: TGTGCTAGCAGCTTGAGGACTAGCGGAAGCACAGATACGCAGTATTTT. Translated, it gives CASSLRTSGSTDTQYF. This sequence joins TRBV7-7 and TRBJ2-3; 10 bases fit TRBD2. Germline assignment: CDR1 SSHAT and CDR2 FNYEAQ (reference sequence). This CDR3 contains 16 residues.

In DNA, the CDR3 is TGCGCCAGCGCGTTAAGTGGGGCCTACTATGGCTACACCTTC. Its translation: CASALSGAYYGYTF. This rearrangement joins TRBV4-1 to TRBJ1-2; a possible D gene is TRBD1 (5 bases). V gave up 8 bases and J gave up 3 bases, with 16 bases separating them. CDR3 length: 14 residues. Germline V gene lookup returns CDR1 MGHRA and CDR2 YSYEKL.

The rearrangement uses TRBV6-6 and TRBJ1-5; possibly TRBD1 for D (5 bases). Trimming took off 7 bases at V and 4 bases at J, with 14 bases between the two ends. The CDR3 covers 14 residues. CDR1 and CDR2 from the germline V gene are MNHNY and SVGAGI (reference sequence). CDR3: CASTSGGSNQPQHF. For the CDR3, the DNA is TGTGCCAGCACCAGTGGGGGATCAAATCAGCCCCAGCATTTT.

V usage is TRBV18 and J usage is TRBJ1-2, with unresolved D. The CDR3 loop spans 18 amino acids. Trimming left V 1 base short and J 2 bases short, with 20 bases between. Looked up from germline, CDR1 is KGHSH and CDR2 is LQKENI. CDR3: CASSPLSRTPLRNYGYTF. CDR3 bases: TGTGCCAGCTCACCACTATCTCGGACGCCCCTAAGGAACTATGGCTACACCTTC.

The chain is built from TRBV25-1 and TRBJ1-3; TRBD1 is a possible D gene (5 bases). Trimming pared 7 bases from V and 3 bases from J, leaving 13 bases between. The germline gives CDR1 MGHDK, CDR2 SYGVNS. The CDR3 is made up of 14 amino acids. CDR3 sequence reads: CASIASGDGNTIYF. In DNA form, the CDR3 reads TGTGCCAGCATAGCCTCGGGGGATGGAAACACCATATATTTT.

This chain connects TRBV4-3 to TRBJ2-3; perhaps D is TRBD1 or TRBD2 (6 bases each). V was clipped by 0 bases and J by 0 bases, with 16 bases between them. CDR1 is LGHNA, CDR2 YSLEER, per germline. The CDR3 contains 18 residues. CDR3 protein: CASSQDRSGAGSTDTQYF. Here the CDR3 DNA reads TGCGCCAGCAGCCAAGATCGATCGGGGGCGGGGAGCACAGATACGCAGTATTTT.

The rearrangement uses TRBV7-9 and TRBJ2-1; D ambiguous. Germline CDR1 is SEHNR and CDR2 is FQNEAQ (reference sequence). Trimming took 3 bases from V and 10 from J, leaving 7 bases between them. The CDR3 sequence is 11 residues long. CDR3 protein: CASSFLWEQFF. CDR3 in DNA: TGTGCCAGCAGCTTTTTGTGGGAGCAGTTCTTC.

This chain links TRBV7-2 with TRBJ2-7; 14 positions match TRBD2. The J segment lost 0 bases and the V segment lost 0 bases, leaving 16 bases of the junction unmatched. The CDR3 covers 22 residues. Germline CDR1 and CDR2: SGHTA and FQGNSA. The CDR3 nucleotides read TGTGCCAGCAGCTTAGCCCCCCGGTTCGGGACTAGCGGGGGAAAGAGCTCCTACGAGCAGTACTTC. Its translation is CASSLAPRFGTSGGKSSYEQYF.

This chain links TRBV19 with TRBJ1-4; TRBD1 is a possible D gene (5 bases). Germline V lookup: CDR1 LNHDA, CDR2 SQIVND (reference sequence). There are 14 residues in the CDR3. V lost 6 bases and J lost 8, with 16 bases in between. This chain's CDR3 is CASRSLEGREKLFF. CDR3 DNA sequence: TGTGCCAGTAGAAGCCTCGAGGGACGGGAAAAACTGTTTTTT.

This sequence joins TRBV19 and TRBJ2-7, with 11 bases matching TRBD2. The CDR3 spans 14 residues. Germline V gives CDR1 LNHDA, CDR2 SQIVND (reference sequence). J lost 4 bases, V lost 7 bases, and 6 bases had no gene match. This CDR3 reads CASKKSSGGYEQYF. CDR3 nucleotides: TGTGCCAGTAAAAAATCTAGCGGGGGGTACGAGCAGTACTTC.

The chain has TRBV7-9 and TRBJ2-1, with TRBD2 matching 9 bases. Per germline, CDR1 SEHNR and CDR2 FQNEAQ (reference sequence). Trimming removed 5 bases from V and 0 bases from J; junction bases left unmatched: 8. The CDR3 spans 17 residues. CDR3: CASSLSGGLFSYNEQFF. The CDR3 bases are TGTGCCAGCAGCCTCAGCGGGGGGCTTTTCTCCTACAATGAGCAGTTCTTC.

CDR3 amino acids: CAWNRGEGEQYF. The CDR3 DNA follows: TGTGCCTGGAATCGAGGGGAGGGCGAGCAGTACTTC. The chain is built from TRBV30 and TRBJ2-7; 7 bases map to TRBD2. The J segment lost 6 bases and the V segment lost 4 bases, leaving 6 bases of the junction unmatched. Germline V gives CDR1 GTSNPN, CDR2 SVGIG (reference sequence). The CDR3 sequence is 12 residues long.

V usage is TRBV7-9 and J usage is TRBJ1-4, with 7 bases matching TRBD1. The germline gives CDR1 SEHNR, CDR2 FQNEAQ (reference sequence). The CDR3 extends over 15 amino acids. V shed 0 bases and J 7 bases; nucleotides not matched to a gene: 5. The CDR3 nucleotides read TGTGCCAGCAGCTTAGCGAAGGGGGCGGGTGAAAAACTGTTTTTT. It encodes CASSLAKGAGEKLFF.

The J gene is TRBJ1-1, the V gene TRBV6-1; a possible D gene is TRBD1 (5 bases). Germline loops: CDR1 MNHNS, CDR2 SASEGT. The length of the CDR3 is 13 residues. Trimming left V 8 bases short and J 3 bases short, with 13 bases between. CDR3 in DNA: TGTGCCAGCTCCCGACAGCCCTACACTGAAGCTTTCTTT. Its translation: CASSRQPYTEAFF.

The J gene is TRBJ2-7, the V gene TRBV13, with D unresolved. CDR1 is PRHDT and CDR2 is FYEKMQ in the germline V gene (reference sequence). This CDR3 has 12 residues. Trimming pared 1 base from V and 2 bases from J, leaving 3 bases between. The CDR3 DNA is TGTGCCAGCAGCTTAGAGACCTACGAGCAGTACTTC. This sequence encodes CASSLETYEQYF.

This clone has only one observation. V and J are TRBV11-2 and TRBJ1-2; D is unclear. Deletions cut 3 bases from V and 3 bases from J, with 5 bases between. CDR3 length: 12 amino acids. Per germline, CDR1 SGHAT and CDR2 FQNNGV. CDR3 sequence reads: CASSFVDYGYTF. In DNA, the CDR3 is TGTGCCAGCAGCTTTGTGGACTATGGCTACACCTTC. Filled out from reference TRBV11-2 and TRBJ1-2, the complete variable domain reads EAGVAQSPRYKIIEKRQSVAFWCNPISGHATLYWYQQILGQGPKLLIQFQNNGVVDDSQLPKDRFSAERLKGVDSTLKIQPAKLEDSAVYLCASSFVDYGYTFGSGTRLTVV.

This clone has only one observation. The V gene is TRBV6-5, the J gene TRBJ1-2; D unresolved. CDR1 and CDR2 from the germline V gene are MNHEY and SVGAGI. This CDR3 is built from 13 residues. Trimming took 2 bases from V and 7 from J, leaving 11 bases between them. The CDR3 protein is CASSYGKETGYTF. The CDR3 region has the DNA TGTGCCAGCAGTTACGGGAAGGAAACTGGCTACACCTTC.

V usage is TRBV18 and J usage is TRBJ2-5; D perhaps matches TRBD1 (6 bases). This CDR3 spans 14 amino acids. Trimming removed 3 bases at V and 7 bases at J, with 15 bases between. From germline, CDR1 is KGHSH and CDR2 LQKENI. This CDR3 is CASSPVDLGGTQYF. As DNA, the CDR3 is TGTGCCAGCTCACCGGTGGACTTAGGGGGGACCCAGTACTTC.

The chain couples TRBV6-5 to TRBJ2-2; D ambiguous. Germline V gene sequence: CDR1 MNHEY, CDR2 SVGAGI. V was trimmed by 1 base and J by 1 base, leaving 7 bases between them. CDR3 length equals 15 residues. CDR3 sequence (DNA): TGTGCCAGCAGTTACTTTGCAGAGAACACCGGGGAGCTGTTTTTT. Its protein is CASSYFAENTGELFF.

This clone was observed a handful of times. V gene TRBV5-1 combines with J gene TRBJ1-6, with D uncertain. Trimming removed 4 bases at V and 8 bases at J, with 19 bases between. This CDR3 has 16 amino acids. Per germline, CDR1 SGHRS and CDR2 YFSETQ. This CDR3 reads CASSDPGDEDHSPLHF. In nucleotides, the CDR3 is TGCGCCAGCAGCGACCCAGGCGACGAGGATCATTCACCCCTCCACTTT.

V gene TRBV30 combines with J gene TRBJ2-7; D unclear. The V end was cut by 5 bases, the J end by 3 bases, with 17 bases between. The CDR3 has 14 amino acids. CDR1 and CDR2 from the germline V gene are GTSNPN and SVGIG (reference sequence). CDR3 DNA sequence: TGTGCCTGGGGCCGCCTAATAGGCAGCTACGAGCAGTACTTC. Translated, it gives CAWGRLIGSYEQYF. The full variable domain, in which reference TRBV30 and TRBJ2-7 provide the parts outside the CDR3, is SQTIHQWPATLVQPVGSPLSLECTVEGTSNPNLYWYRQAAGRGLQLLFYSVGIGQISSEVPQNLSASRPQDRQFILSSKKLLLSDSGFYLCAWGRLIGSYEQYFGPGTRLTVT.

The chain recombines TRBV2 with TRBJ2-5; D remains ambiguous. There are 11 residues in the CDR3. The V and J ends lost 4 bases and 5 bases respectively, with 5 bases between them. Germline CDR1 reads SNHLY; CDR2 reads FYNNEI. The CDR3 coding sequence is TGTGCCAGCAGTGTGTTGGAGACCCAGTACTTC. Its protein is CASSVLETQYF.

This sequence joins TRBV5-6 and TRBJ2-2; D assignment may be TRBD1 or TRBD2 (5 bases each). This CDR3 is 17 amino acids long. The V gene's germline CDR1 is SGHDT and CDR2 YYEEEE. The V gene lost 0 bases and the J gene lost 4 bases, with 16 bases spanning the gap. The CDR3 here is CASSLGPRAEGTGELFF. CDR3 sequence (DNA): TGTGCCAGCAGCTTGGGTCCCAGGGCTGAGGGCACCGGGGAGCTGTTTTTT.